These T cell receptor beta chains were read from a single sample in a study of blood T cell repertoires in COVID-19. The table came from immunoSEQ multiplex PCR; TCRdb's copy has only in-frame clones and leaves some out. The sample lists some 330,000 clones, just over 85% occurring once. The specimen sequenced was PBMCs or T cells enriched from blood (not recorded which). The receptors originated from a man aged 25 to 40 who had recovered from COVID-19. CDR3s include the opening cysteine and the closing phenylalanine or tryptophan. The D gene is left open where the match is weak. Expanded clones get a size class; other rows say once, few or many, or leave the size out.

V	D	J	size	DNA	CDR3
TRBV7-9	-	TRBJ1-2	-	TGTGCCAGCAGCCCGACACAGGAACCCCAATATGGCTACACCTTC	CASSPTQEPQYGYTF
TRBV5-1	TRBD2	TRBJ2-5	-	TGCGCCAGCGGCCGGGGACTACAAGAGACCCAGTACTTC	CASGRGLQETQYF
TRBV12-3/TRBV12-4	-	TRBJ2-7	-	TGTGCCAGCAGTCCAGGGTTCGAGCAGTACTTC	CASSPGFEQYF
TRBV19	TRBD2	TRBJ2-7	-	TGTGCCAGTAGAATAGGACTAGCCCCTATCTACGAGCAGTACTTC	CASRIGLAPIYEQYF
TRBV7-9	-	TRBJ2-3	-	TGTGCCAGCAGCTCCCCGGGGAAGCCAGATACGCAGTATTTT	CASSSPGKPDTQYF
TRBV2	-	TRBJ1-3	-	TGTGCCAGCAGCCTCGGGGTCATGTTTTCTGGAAACACCATATATTTT	CASSLGVMFSGNTIYF
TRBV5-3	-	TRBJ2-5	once	TGTGCCAGAAGCTTGGCGCCAGCTGGAGCCCAGTACTTC	CARSLAPAGAQYF
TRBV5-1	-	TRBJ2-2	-	TGCGCCAGCAGCTTCTGGCAGTTGAACACCGGGGAGCTGTTTTTT	CASSFWQLNTGELFF
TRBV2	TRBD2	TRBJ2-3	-	TGTGCCAGCAGCGCGCTAGCGGGGGCCACAGATACGCAGTATTTT	CASSALAGATDTQYF
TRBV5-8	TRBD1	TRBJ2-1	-	TGTGCCAGCAGCCAAACTCACACGGGACAGGGTAGGAATGAGCAGTTCTTC	CASSQTHTGQGRNEQFF
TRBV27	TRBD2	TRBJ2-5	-	TGTGCCAGCAGTCTCCGGACTAGCGGGAACCCGAGTCGCGAGACCCAGTACTTC	CASSLRTSGNPSRETQYF
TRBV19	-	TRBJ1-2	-	TGTGCCAGTAGTTTTAGGACAAAAGAGCGCTACACCTTC	CASSFRTKERYTF
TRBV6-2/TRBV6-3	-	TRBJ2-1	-	TGTGCCAGCAGCCTCGGGATCCGTGAGCAGTTCTTC	CASSLGIREQFF
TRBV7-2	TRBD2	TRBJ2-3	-	TGTGCCAGCAGCTTAGCTAGTGGCGGGAGGCGGGATACGCAGTATTTT	CASSLASGGRRDTQYF
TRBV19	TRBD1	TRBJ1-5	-	TGTGCCAGTAGCGCGGGACAGCGTTATAGCAATCAGCCCCAGCATTTT	CASSAGQRYSNQPQHF
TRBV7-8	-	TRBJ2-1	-	TGTGCCAGCAGCTTAGCGTTGTCGGGGAACAATGAGCAGTTCTTC	CASSLALSGNNEQFF
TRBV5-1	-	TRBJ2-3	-	TGCGCCAGCCGCCTTCAGGGGCTACCAGATACGCAGTATTTT	CASRLQGLPDTQYF
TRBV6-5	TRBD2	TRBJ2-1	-	TGTGCCGCCCCCAGGACTAGAAACAATGAGCAGTTCTTC	CAAPRTRNNEQFF
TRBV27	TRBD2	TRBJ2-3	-	TGTGCCAGCAGTCCGTTCGGGACTAGCGGGAGGGCCGCCACAGATACGCAGTATTTT	CASSPFGTSGRAATDTQYF
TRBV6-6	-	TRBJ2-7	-	TGTGCCAGCAGCCAACCTTGGGGCAGACCCTCCTACGAGCAGTACTTC	CASSQPWGRPSYEQYF
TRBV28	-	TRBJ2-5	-	TGTGCCAGCAGTTCCCGGGGTACCTTGCGCGAGACCCAGTACTTC	CASSSRGTLRETQYF
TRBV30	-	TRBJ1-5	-	TGTGCCTGGAATCGGGGGGCTGGTCAGCCCCAGCATTTT	CAWNRGAGQPQHF
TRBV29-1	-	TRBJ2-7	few	TGCAGCGTTGGGCCGGCAGGGGTTATCTACGAGCAGTACTTC	CSVGPAGVIYEQYF
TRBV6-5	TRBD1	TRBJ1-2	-	TGTGCCAGCAGGGGGACAGGGGCATACTATGGCTACACCTTC	CASRGTGAYYGYTF
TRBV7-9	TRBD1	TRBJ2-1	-	TGTGCCAGCAGCTTAGAGTTTAACAGGGGCAATGAGCAGTTCTTC	CASSLEFNRGNEQFF
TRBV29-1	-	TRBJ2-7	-	TGCAGCGTTGCGAGGGGGAGGGCCGCCGAGCAGTACTTC	CSVARGRAAEQYF
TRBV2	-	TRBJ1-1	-	TGTGCCAGCGTCAGTTGGACTGAAGCTTTCTTT	CASVSWTEAFF
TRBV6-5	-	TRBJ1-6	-	TGTGCCAGCAGTTACTCGAGAGGCTTTAATTCACCCCTCCACTTT	CASSYSRGFNSPLHF
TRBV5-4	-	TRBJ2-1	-	TGTGCCAGCAGTTGGAGCTCCTACAATGAGCAGTTCTTC	CASSWSSYNEQFF
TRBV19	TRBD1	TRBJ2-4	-	TGTGCCAGTAGTGGACAGGGTGGGAACATTCAGTACTTC	CASSGQGGNIQYF
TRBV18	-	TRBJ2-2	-	TGTGCCAGCTCACCTAGAGGTCAGACCACCGGGGAGCTGTTTTTT	CASSPRGQTTGELFF
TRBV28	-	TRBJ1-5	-	TGTGCCAGCAGTCTCCTTAATCAGCCCCAGCATTTT	CASSLLNQPQHF
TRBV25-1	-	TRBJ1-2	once	TGTGCCAGCAGTGAATATTACGGGGGTCTCGATGGCTACACCTTC	CASSEYYGGLDGYTF
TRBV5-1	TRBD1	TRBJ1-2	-	TGCGCCAGCAGCCCACAGACAGGGAACAATGGCTACACCTTC	CASSPQTGNNGYTF
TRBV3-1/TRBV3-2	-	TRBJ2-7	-	TGTGCCAGCAGCCAAGTGGTCCAGGAGCAGTACTTC	CASSQVVQEQYF
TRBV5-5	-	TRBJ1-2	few	TGTGCCGGGGTGAACAGGGAACGGGGCTATGGCTACACCTTC	CAGVNRERGYGYTF
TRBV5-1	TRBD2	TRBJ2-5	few	TGCGCCAGCAGCCCGGAGCGGGGGCCCCAAGAGACCCAGTACTTC	CASSPERGPQETQYF
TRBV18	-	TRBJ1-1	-	TGTGCCAGCTCGCCGGGACTTGGGGTGAACACTGAAGCTTTCTTT	CASSPGLGVNTEAFF
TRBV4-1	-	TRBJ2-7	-	TGCGCCAGCAGCCAAGCGGACGGGAACGAGCAGTACTTC	CASSQADGNEQYF
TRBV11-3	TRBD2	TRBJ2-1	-	TGTGCCAGCAGCTTACGAGGACTAGCGGGAAACAATGAGCAGTTCTTC	CASSLRGLAGNNEQFF
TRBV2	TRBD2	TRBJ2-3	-	TGTGCCAGCAGGCGGACTAGCGGGGGGGCCCCAGATACGCAGTATTTT	CASRRTSGGAPDTQYF
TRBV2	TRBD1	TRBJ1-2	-	TGTGCCAGCAGTGAAAGCCCCCTCAGGGGGTCTGGCTATGGCTACACCTTC	CASSESPLRGSGYGYTF
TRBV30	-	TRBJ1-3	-	TGTGCCTGGACTGACTATACTGGAAACACCATATATTTT	CAWTDYTGNTIYF
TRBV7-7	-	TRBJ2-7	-	TGTGCTAGCAGCAGGGACAAGGGGTACGAGCAGTACTTC	CASSRDKGYEQYF
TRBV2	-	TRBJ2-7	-	TGTGCCAGCAGTCCCACCATTAAGGGGTCCGAGCAGTACTTC	CASSPTIKGSEQYF
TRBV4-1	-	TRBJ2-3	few	TGCGCCAGCAGCCAAGAGGGCAGGAGCACAGATACGCAGTATTTT	CASSQEGRSTDTQYF
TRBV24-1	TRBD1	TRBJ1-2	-	TGTGCCACCAGTGACCACGATCCGGGACAGGGGGACGGCTACACCTTC	CATSDHDPGQGDGYTF
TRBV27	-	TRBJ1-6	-	TGTGCCAGCAGCCCAGGGCCCCGCAATTCACCCCTCCACTTT	CASSPGPRNSPLHF
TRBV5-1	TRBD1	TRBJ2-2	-	TGCGCCAGCAGCGCCTACGGTCAGACAGGGGGGGAGCTGTTTTTT	CASSAYGQTGGELFF
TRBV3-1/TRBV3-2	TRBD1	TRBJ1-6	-	TGTGCCTGCCAGGACAGGTTAAGCTCCTATAATTCACCCCTCCACTTT	CACQDRLSSYNSPLHF
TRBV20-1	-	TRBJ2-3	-	TGCAGTGCGCGTACAGATACGCAGTATTTT	CSARTDTQYF